These T cell receptor beta chains were read from a single sample in a study of tumor-infiltrating lymphocytes in primary liver carcinoma. TCRdb itself ran the multiplex PCR reads through MiXCR, one entry per CDR3 protein. The table has over 25,000 distinct CDR3 sequences, nearly 80% seen once; the top ten hold less than 55%. What was sequenced was liver tumor tissue from sampling region 3. Source of these receptors: a man between 40 and 49 years old with primary liver carcinoma and hepatitis B virus infection. The conserved cysteine and the conserved F or W are not part of the CDR3 here. A D gene is named only where the DNA matches it firmly.

d_gene	v_gene	j_gene	CDR3aa
-	TRBV12-3/TRBV12-4	TRBJ2-7	VSISSYEQY
TRBD2	TRBV10-3	TRBJ2-3	AISRDYQWSIDMQY
-	TRBV2	TRBJ2-7	AGSENGAVSYEQY
TRBD2	TRBV14	TRBJ2-5	TSSRTRTSVPY
-	TRBV6-1	TRBJ2-2	ASRGTGDIGELF
TRBD2	TRBV4-2	TRBJ2-3	ASNQDLGGGQY
TRBD2	TRBV11-1	TRBJ2-1	ASSLHPPGTSVINERF
TRBD1	TRBV4-1	TRBJ1-6	ASSHHLQGADSPLR
-	TRBV7-8	TRBJ2-7	ASSFEVSYEQY
-	TRBV28	TRBJ2-3	VSSLPTELTDTQY
-	TRBV5-1	TRBJ2-1	TSIASRGGRDEQF
-	TRBV7-9	TRBJ2-3	ASSLRGGDPDTQY
-	TRBV11-2	TRBJ2-2	VSSFDRHRVGTGELF
TRBD2	TRBV5-5	TRBJ2-4	ASILVGMREGSDIQN
-	TRBV19	TRBJ1-1	ASRWGGTEAF
-	TRBV12-3/TRBV12-4	TRBJ2-2	ASSLRPGELF
-	TRBV5-5	TRBJ2-2	ASRQTEGTGELS
TRBD1	TRBV10-3	TRBJ2-5	AISDRGSETQY
TRBD1	TRBV4-1	TRBJ1-5	ASSREVADRVLPQH
TRBD2	TRBV5-1	TRBJ2-1	ANSLYIAGGSSEQF
-	TRBV9	TRBJ2-3	ASGEGGSTDTHY
TRBD1	TRBV12-3/TRBV12-4	TRBJ1-1	ASSKGAWTEAF
-	TRBV6-6	TRBJ2-1	VSTYNGAYNEQF
-	TRBV5-6	TRBJ2-7	ASSPGFDNIYEQY
-	TRBV5-1	TRBJ2-7	ARSLFRGAYEQY
TRBD2	TRBV6-4	TRBJ2-5	ASSDSPRGTSGDAVGETQY
-	TRBV11-2	TRBJ2-5	VITSLAQETQY
-	TRBV11-2	-	ASSQIPGGGTDTQF
-	TRBV6-1	TRBJ2-1	ASIRGFGYNEQL
-	TRBV6-5	-	PSRKKLEAMGEQF
-	TRBV7-2	TRBJ1-3	ASSAQGTPGSGNTIY
TRBD1	TRBV12-3/TRBV12-4	TRBJ1-2	ASSLGQGVNYGHT
-	TRBV29-1	TRBJ1-1	SVDGGQPEAF
TRBD2	TRBV4-2	TRBJ2-2	ASEGTSGIIGELF
-	TRBV13	TRBJ2-3	ASSLRLIDTQY
-	TRBV6-5	TRBJ1-4	ANNYVGNNEKLV
-	TRBV20-1	TRBJ2-7	SPRVPQRCEQY
-	TRBV4-1	TRBJ2-6	ASSQDPVIGGSSGANALT
TRBD1	TRBV7-9	TRBJ2-7	ASSQTGEFYEQY
-	TRBV2	TRBJ2-1	ASSTWDDEQF
TRBD1	TRBV29-1	TRBJ2-5	SVERDRGRGETQY
-	TRBV11-2	TRBJ2-1	AGSLVAGVVNEQS
TRBD2	TRBV11-2	TRBJ2-1	ASSLKFLAGMNERF
-	TRBV12-3/TRBV12-4	TRBJ2-7	ASSIGTWGSYEQY
-	TRBV5-4	TRBJ2-7	ASSGFGAGATYEHY